This entry describes one TCR beta chain. No cognate antigen has been identified for it. The sample holds no much larger clone one base away, and base qualities are not on file. This record comes from a study of blood T cell repertoires in COVID-19 (TCRdb year 2020). For the wider study: Collaborator samples came from the United States, Italy and Spain and covered acute and convalescent phases of COVID-19. The prospective study material was composed of cDNA or gDNA derived from T cells, B-cell-depleted T cells, or PBMCs. Subjects who had been exposed to COVID-19, were actively infected with it, or had recovered from it provided the deeply sampled blood TCRbeta repertoires that made up the dataset. The repertoires were made available in a free public database intended to serve as a resource for research on the immune response to SARS-CoV-2. The samples were drawn from two sources: the first 160 participants of the ongoing ImmuneRACE study, and approximately 1,300 subjects contributed by 6 global collaborators. A de-identified subject ID, COVID-19 status, age in years and sex were almost always included in the sample metadata. Where available, HLA class I and class II types were obtained from metadata supplied by the sample provider rather than from assay-based typing.

The immunoSEQ Assay, a bias-controlled multiplex PCR, was used to amplify TCRbeta CDR3 regions from genomic DNA. Concerning the study's data processing: The number of nucleated cells in each sample was estimated from the amplification of reference gene primers within the assay. Sequence reads were collapsed and filtered to measure the absolute abundance of every unique TCRbeta CDR3 rearrangement. For each sample, productive Simpson clonality was calculated as the square root of Simpson's diversity index over productive rearrangements. TCRdb's version of the immuneACCESS table is confined to in-frame rearrangements and falls short of the full clone set. An unresolved V gene accounts for under half of the shortfall where checked; the remainder is of unknown origin. V and J calls and clone size come straight from that table; D and trimming were deduced from the DNA. Within this sample are under 350,000 clones, with 80% to 90% of them counted one time only. The ten largest clones represent approximately 4.4% of the sample.

Overall results and qualifications from the work: Clinical and demographic metadata were provided uncurated, with the amount varying by source and participant.

Participants in the prospective study were enrolled through a virtual design, were aged about 18 to 89 years, and lived in about 25 United States geographic areas. Cohort assignment in the prospective study relied on participant-reported clinical history from a screening survey and a study questionnaire. Mobile phlebotomists in the prospective study collected whole blood, serum and a nasopharyngeal or oropharyngeal swab from every participant. Participants in the prospective study had the option to provide additional blood draws and questionnaires over a roughly 2-month period. Before DNA extraction, prospective study blood samples were shipped either frozen or at room temperature. The V end loses 1 base and the J end loses 6 bases, and a stretch of 15 bases separates them. CDR1 and CDR2 (LGHNA, YSLEER) derive from the germline V gene. The CDR3 measures 15 amino acids from cysteine to phenylalanine. CDR3 DNA is the only sequence kept; it has 45 bases, read in frame from the first base.

This receptor was obtained from a woman between 35 and 50 years old with acute COVID-19. Material for sequencing was PBMCs or T cells enriched from blood (not recorded which). The chain is made from TRBV4-3 and TRBJ1-2; the D gene is perhaps TRBD1, on 5 matching bases. The nucleotide sequence is TGCGCCAGCAGCCAAGTAGAAGGGGCCTACGATGGCTACACCTTC. This is translated as CASSQVEGAYDGYTF.